Described below is a single T cell receptor (beta chain) sequence and its context. Germline CDR1 MNHEY, CDR2 SMNVEV (reference sequence). The CDR3 extends over 18 amino acids. The ends were cut back, 5 bases at V and 2 bases at J, with 19 bases in the middle. This sample is part of a study of OX40 agonist ivuxolimab in advanced cancers. Study-wide context: An anti-OX40 (CD134) antibody with agonistic activity, ivuxolimab, was administered to patients. Subjects had a mean age of about 65 years, with a range of roughly 23 to 79; just over 80% were male. One hepatocellular carcinoma and a couple of cutaneous melanoma patients partially responded.

The repertoire was sequenced with immunoSEQ multiplex PCR; TCRdb's copy has only in-frame clones and lacks some. The repertoire has 76,000 or so clones, 65% to 90% of them found once; the top ten carry approximately 0.63%. J is TRBJ2-6 and V is TRBV27, with D perhaps TRBD1 or TRBD2 (5 bases each). Sequenced material: CD4+ or CD8+ T cells sorted from blood, taken in a trial of the OX40 agonist ivuxolimab. This clonotype was obtained from an adult with an advanced solid tumor such as melanoma, head and neck, liver or kidney cancer. CDR3 in DNA: TGTGCCAGCAGTCGAGTGGGGGTCGGGGAACCTGGGGCCAACGTCCTGACTTTC. Translating it yields CASSRVGVGEPGANVLTF.